A selection of T cell receptor beta chains follows, all from one sample in a study of cytomegalovirus exposure and HLA in healthy donors. Libraries were prepared by immunoSEQ multiplex PCR; TCRdb keeps only in-frame clonotypes and omits some of them. Among roughly 120,000 clones listed, about three fifths were seen once. The specimen sequenced was PBMCs. These receptor sequences come from a man in his forties in good health and CMV-seropositive. Each CDR3 is given with its conserved first and last residue. D genes are given only for firm matches. Only part of the rows carry a size: once, few, many, or a class if the clone is expanded.

TRBJ2-1	few	TRBD2	TRBV6-6	CASSYPSGGVRNEQFF	TGTGCCAGCAGTTACCCCAGCGGGGGGGTGCGGAATGAGCAGTTCTTC
TRBJ2-1	-	TRBD2	TRBV10-1	CASSESGASSYNEQFF	TGCGCCAGCAGTGAAAGCGGGGCAAGCTCCTACAATGAGCAGTTCTTC
TRBJ2-3	-	TRBD2	TRBV4-1	CASSQRLAAGTDTQYF	TGCGCCAGCAGCCAAAGACTAGCGGCTGGCACAGATACGCAGTATTTT
TRBJ2-7	-	-	TRBV6-6	CASSRQVSYEQYF	TGTGCCAGCAGCAGGCAGGTCTCCTACGAGCAGTACTTC
TRBJ1-1	-	-	TRBV6-1	CASSEGLSNTEAFF	TGTGCCAGCAGTGAGGGACTCTCGAACACTGAAGCTTTCTTT
TRBJ2-2	once	-	TRBV7-9	CASSAPGGGTGELFF	TGTGCCAGCAGCGCCCCCGGGGGAGGCACCGGGGAGCTGTTTTTT
TRBJ2-3	-	-	TRBV30	CAWSGVSTDTQYF	TGTGCCTGGAGTGGAGTTAGCACAGATACGCAGTATTTT
TRBJ2-3	few	-	TRBV6-5	CASSRQSLTDTQYF	TGTGCCAGCAGTCGACAGTCCCTCACAGATACGCAGTATTTT
TRBJ1-6	few	-	TRBV9	CASSSNNSPLHF	TGTGCCAGCAGCTCCAATAATTCACCCCTCCACTTT
TRBJ1-4	few	-	TRBV5-1	CASSLGGGNEKLFF	TGCGCCAGCAGCTTGGGAGGGGGAAATGAAAAACTGTTTTTT
TRBJ2-3	-	TRBD2	TRBV5-4	CASSPTSGVTDTQYF	TGTGCCAGCAGCCCCACTAGCGGGGTAACAGATACGCAGTATTTT
TRBJ2-7	-	TRBD1	TRBV11-3	CASSLDGQGGYEQYF	TGTGCCAGCAGCTTAGATGGACAGGGAGGATACGAGCAGTACTTC
TRBJ2-1	-	-	TRBV7-2	CASSLGGLSGGTYNEQFF	TGTGCCAGCAGCTTAGGGGGCCTATCAGGGGGGACCTACAATGAGCAGTTCTTC
TRBJ1-5	-	TRBD1	TRBV18	CASSPTETGVGQPQHF	TGTGCCAGCTCACCAACTGAGACAGGGGTCGGTCAGCCCCAGCATTTT
TRBJ2-3	-	-	TRBV28	CASSSYPGTHHGDTQYF	TGTGCCAGCAGTTCATACCCCGGGACTCACCATGGGGATACGCAGTATTTT
TRBJ2-2	-	-	TRBV9	CASSSTGSPNTGELFF	TGTGCCAGCAGCTCCACTGGTAGTCCAAACACCGGGGAGCTGTTTTTT
TRBJ1-1	-	TRBD1	TRBV7-6	CASSFGQGANEAFF	TGTGCCAGCAGCTTCGGACAGGGGGCTAATGAAGCTTTCTTT
TRBJ2-7	-	TRBD1	TRBV5-1	CASSLGLGQGARDYEQYF	TGCGCCAGCAGCTTGGGACTAGGACAGGGGGCAAGGGACTACGAGCAGTACTTC
TRBJ2-7	-	-	TRBV30	CAWSEWTGSEQYF	TGTGCCTGGAGTGAGTGGACCGGGAGCGAGCAGTACTTC
TRBJ1-2	-	-	TRBV28	CASSLMRYGYTF	TGTGCCAGCAGTTTAATGAGGTATGGCTACACCTTC
TRBJ1-1	-	-	TRBV2	CASRGGTEAFF	TGTGCCAGCCGGGGGGGCACTGAAGCTTTCTTT
TRBJ2-7	-	-	TRBV10-3	CAISEPANSVGGQYF	TGTGCCATCAGTGAGCCTGCTAACTCGGTAGGCGGGCAGTACTTC
TRBJ2-5	few	TRBD2	TRBV5-1	CASSLGGTTDGETQYF	TGCGCCAGCAGCTTGGGAGGGACTACCGACGGAGAGACCCAGTACTTC
TRBJ1-4	-	TRBD1	TRBV10-3	CAISEGATNEKLFF	TGTGCCATCAGCGAGGGGGCTACTAATGAAAAACTGTTTTTT
TRBJ1-1	-	-	TRBV6-5	CASSSDRRGNTEAFF	TGTGCCAGCAGTTCCGACCGGAGGGGAAACACTGAAGCTTTCTTT
TRBJ2-4	-	-	TRBV7-8	CASSLIFQGPKNIQYF	TGTGCCAGCAGCTTAATTTTCCAGGGGCCCAAAAACATTCAGTACTTC
TRBJ2-7	-	TRBD2	TRBV19	CASKLAGGTSSYEQYF	TGTGCCAGTAAACTAGCGGGGGGAACGAGCTCCTACGAGCAGTACTTC
TRBJ2-3	-	-	TRBV15	CATSRDDSEDTQYF	TGTGCCACCAGCAGAGATGATTCCGAGGATACGCAGTATTTT
TRBJ2-5	-	TRBD2	TRBV4-2	CASSQGVDSGRRETQYF	TGTGCCAGCAGCCAAGGTGTTGATAGCGGGAGGCGGGAGACCCAGTACTTC
TRBJ2-1	-	-	TRBV6-1	CASSVGLTGGVYNEQFF	TGTGCCAGCAGTGTCGGACTTACCGGAGGGGTTTACAATGAGCAGTTCTTC
TRBJ1-2	-	-	TRBV18	CASSPSPQGGSLYGYTF	TGTGCCAGCTCACCCTCGCCCCAGGGAGGGAGTCTCTATGGCTACACCTTC
TRBJ2-7	-	TRBD1	TRBV5-1	CASSTGTGAGEQYF	TGCGCCAGCAGCACCGGGACAGGGGCTGGGGAGCAGTACTTC
TRBJ2-6	-	TRBD1	TRBV2	CASSGGGWAGANVLTF	TGTGCCAGCAGTGGAGGGGGCTGGGCTGGGGCCAACGTCCTGACTTTC
TRBJ1-1	-	TRBD1	TRBV6-5	CASRDRATEAFF	TGTGCCAGCCGGGACAGGGCCACTGAAGCTTTCTTT
TRBJ2-1	-	TRBD2	TRBV9	CASSTGTSGNYNEQFF	TGTGCCAGCAGCACCGGGACTAGCGGGAACTACAATGAGCAGTTCTTC
TRBJ2-6	-	-	TRBV7-3	CASSLTSPGSGANVLTF	TGTGCCAGCAGCTTAACTTCCCCAGGATCCGGGGCCAACGTCCTGACTTTC
TRBJ2-2	-	TRBD1	TRBV5-8	CTSSRQGASGELFF	TGTACCAGCAGCAGACAGGGGGCGTCCGGGGAGCTGTTTTTT
TRBJ1-5	-	TRBD1	TRBV5-1	CASSLTGGSQPQHF	TGCGCCAGCAGCTTAACAGGGGGAAGTCAGCCCCAGCATTTT
TRBJ2-7	-	TRBD2	TRBV7-9	CASSPLGTSGSGVYEQYF	TGTGCCAGCAGCCCACTTGGGACTAGCGGGAGTGGGGTTTACGAGCAGTACTTC
TRBJ1-1	-	-	TRBV7-2	CASSLMTAKAFF	TGTGCCAGCAGCTTAATGACAGCAAAAGCTTTCTTT
TRBJ2-5	-	TRBD1	TRBV4-1	CASSQGQGTLQETQYF	TGCGCCAGCAGCCAAGGACAGGGGACCCTCCAAGAGACCCAGTACTTC
TRBJ2-1	many	-	TRBV19	CASEQGSSYNEQFF	TGTGCCAGTGAACAGGGCAGCTCCTACAATGAGCAGTTCTTC
TRBJ1-2	-	-	TRBV28	CASSRQTAFYF	TGTGCCAGCAGTAGACAGACAGCATTTTATTTC
TRBJ2-7	few	-	TRBV18	CASSPPAVGTEQYF	TGTGCCAGCTCACCACCGGCGGTAGGAACAGAGCAGTACTTC